This paragraph reports one TCR beta chain. No antigen is known for it. Method: immunoSEQ multiplex PCR; TCRdb's copy keeps in-frame clones and lacks some. The sample has roughly 76,000 clones; around nine tenths are singletons. This entry belongs to a study of OX40 agonist ivuxolimab in advanced cancers. Overall study context: Ivuxolimab, an agonistic anti-OX40 (CD134) antibody, was given to patients. Study outcomes and limitations: Antigen specificity of clonally expanded peripheral T cells was not established.

In germline, CDR1 is MNHEY, CDR2 SMNVEV (reference sequence). CDR3 size: 13 residues. V lost 4 bases and J 2 bases, leaving 9 bases between the germline ends. The starting material was CD4+ or CD8+ T cells sorted from blood, obtained in a trial of the OX40 agonist ivuxolimab. The sequence derives from an adult with an advanced solid tumor such as melanoma, head and neck, liver or kidney cancer. The rearrangement joins TRBV27 to TRBJ2-7, with a tentative D call TRBD2 (5 bases). In DNA form, the CDR3 reads TGTGCCAGCAGTTGGGCGGGCACCTACGAGCAGTACTTC. It yields the protein CASSWAGTYEQYF.